These 5 T cell receptor beta chains share one sample of origin, sequenced in a study of Ad26.COV2.S vaccination and SARS-CoV-2 variants. Treatment denoted: 19 received Ad26.COV2.S at low or high dose, single or two shots; about 5 received placebo; per-sample allocation not given. Samples analyzed were those drawn on day 63 after the first vaccine or placebo injection. Profiled with immunoSEQ multiplex PCR; TCRdb holds only in-frame clones, not every one. This table holds fewer than 500,000 clones, roughly 90% found once. The input for sequencing was peripheral blood, taken in a trial of Ad26.COV2.S vaccine versus placebo. The source is a person aged 18-60 years who received the Ad26.COV2.S COVID-19 vaccine or a placebo.

The chain recombines TRBV9 with TRBJ2-1; 7 bases map to TRBD1. V shed 0 bases and J 4 bases; nucleotides not matched to a gene: 7. The CDR3 sequence is 16 residues long. The V gene's germline CDR1 is SGDLS and CDR2 YYNGEE. This CDR3 is CASSVDLGTVYNEQFF. As DNA, the CDR3 is TGTGCCAGCAGCGTAGACCTCGGGACAGTATACAATGAGCAGTTCTTC.

This clone has more than one count but fewer than ten. This chain uses TRBV21-1 with TRBJ2-7; the DNA was not compared with TRBD2, the D call given in the table. TRBV21-1 is shown as a pseudogene. The length of the CDR3 is 16 residues. The CDR3 DNA reads as TGTGCCAGCAGCAAAGGCCGGGAGGGAAAGGACTACGAGCAGTACTTC. Protein: CASSKGREGKDYEQYF.

The V and J genes are TRBV6-5 and TRBJ1-2; TRBD1 aligns across 11 bases. The CDR3 totals 13 residues. Trimming cost V 9 bases and J 14 bases; bases outside gene matches: 14. CDR1 is MNHEY and CDR2 is SVGAGI in the germline V gene. CDR3 region: CARVPGQGVIVTF. The CDR3, as DNA: TGTGCCAGAGTTCCGGGACAGGGGGTGATCGTGACCTTC.

The table lists this clone with a count of one. V usage is TRBV5-8 and J usage is TRBJ2-5; D ambiguous. Germline lookup yields CDR1 SGHTS and CDR2 YDEGEE. Trimming cost V 1 base and J 5 bases, with 6 bases left between them. The CDR3 length is 12 residues. The CDR3 loop reads CASSLTRETQYF. In DNA form, the CDR3 reads TGTGCCAGCAGCTTGACCCGGGAGACCCAGTACTTC. Full variable domain (missing parts from reference TRBV5-8 and TRBJ2-5): EAGVTQSPTHLIKTRGQQATLRCSPISGHTSVYWYQQALGLGLQFLLWYDEGEERNRGNFPPRFSGRQFPNYSSELNVNALELEDSALYLCASSLTRETQYFGPGTRLLVL.

The V gene is TRBV28, the J gene TRBJ2-7; D remains unclear. The CDR3 spans 12 residues. V lost 6 bases, J lost 8 bases, and 14 bases lay in between. Germline assignment: CDR1 MDHEN and CDR2 SYDVKM. The CDR3 DNA reads as TGTGCCAGCAGGGGCCAGGCCATGAAGCAGTACTTC. Protein sequence: CASRGQAMKQYF.